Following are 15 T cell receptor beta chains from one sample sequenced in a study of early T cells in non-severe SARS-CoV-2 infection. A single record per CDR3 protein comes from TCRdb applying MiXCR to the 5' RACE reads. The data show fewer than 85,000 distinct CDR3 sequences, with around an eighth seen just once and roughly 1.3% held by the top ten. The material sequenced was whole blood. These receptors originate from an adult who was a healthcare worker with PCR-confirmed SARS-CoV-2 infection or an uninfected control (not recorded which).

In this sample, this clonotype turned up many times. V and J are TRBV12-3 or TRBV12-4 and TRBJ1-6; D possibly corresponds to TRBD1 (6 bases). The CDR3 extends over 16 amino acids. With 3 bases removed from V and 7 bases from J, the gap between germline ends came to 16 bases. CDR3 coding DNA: TGTGCCAGCAGTTTTCGTCGGGGGCGCGAGAATTCACCCCTCCACTTT. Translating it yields CASSFRRGRENSPLHF.

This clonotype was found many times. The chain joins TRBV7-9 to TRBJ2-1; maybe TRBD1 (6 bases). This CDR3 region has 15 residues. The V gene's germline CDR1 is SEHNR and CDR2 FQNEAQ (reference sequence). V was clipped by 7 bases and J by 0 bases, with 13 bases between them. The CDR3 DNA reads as TGTGCCAGCAACCAGAGGGGGAGCTCCTACAATGAGCAGTTCTTC. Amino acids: CASNQRGSSYNEQFF.

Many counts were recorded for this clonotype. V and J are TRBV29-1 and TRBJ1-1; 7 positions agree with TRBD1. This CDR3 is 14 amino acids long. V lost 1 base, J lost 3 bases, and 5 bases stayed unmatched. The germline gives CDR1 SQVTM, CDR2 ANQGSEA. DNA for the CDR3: TGCAGCGTTGAAGCCCAGACAGGGTACACTGAAGCTTTCTTT. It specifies CSVEAQTGYTEAFF.

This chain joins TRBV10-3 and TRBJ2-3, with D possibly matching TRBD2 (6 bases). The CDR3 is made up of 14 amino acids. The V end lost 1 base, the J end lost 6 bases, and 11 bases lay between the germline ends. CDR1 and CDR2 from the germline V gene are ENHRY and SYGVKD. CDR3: CAISEFSGPDTQYF. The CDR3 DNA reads TGTGCCATCAGTGAGTTCAGCGGGCCCGATACGCAGTATTTT.

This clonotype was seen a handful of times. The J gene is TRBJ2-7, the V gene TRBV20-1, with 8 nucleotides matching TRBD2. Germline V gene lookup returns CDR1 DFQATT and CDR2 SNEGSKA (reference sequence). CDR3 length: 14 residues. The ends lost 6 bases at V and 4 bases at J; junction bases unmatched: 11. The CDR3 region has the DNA TGCAGTGCCCCTGTTTCGGGAGGGCCTTACGAGCAGTACTTC. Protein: CSAPVSGGPYEQYF.

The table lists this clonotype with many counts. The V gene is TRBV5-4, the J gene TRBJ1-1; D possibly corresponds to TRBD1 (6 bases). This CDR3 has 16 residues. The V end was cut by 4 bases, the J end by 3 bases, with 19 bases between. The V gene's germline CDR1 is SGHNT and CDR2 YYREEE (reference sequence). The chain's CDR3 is CASSLQGLNKDTEAFF. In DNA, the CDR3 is TGTGCCAGCAGCCTTCAGGGGTTAAACAAGGACACTGAAGCTTTCTTT.

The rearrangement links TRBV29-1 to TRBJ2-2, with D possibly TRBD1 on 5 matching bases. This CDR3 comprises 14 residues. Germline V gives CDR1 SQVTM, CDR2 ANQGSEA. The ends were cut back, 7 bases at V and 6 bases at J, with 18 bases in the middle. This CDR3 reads CSESLGQGAGELFF. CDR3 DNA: TGCAGCGAGTCCCTGGGGCAGGGTGCCGGGGAGCTGTTTTTT.

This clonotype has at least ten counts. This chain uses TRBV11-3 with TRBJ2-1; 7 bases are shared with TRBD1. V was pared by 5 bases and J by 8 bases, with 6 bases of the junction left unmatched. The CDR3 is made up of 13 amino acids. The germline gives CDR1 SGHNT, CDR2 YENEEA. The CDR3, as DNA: TGTGCCAGCAGCCAACAGGGGTGGGATGAGCAGTTCTTC. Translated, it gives CASSQQGWDEQFF.

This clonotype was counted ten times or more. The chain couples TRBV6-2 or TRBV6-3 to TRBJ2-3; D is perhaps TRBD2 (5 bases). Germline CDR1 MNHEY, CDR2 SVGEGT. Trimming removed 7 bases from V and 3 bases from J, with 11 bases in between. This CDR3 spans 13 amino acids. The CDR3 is CASTELVTDTQYF. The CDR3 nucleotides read TGTGCCAGCACCGAACTAGTGACAGATACGCAGTATTTT.

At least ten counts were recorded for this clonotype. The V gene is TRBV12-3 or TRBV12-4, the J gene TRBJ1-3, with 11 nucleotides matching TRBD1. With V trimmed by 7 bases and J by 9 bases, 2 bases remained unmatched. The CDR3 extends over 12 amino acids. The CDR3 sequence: CASKGQGGTIYF. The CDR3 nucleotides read TGTGCCAGCAAGGGACAGGGGGGCACCATATATTTT.

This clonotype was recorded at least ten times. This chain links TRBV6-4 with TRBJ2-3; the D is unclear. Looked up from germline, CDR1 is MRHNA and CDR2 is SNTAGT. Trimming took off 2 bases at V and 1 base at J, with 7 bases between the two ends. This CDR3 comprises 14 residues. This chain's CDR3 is CASSDSDGTDTQYF. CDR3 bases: TGTGCCAGCAGTGACAGCGATGGCACAGATACGCAGTATTTT.

The CDR3 protein is CSVTGGPYEQYF. CDR3 coding DNA: TGCAGCGTTACAGGGGGCCCCTACGAGCAGTACTTC. The chain couples TRBV29-1 to TRBJ2-7, with 9 bases matching TRBD1. Looked up from germline, CDR1 is SQVTM and CDR2 is ANQGSEA. V gave up 5 bases and J gave up 2 bases; unmatched junction bases: 1. The CDR3 is 12 residues long.

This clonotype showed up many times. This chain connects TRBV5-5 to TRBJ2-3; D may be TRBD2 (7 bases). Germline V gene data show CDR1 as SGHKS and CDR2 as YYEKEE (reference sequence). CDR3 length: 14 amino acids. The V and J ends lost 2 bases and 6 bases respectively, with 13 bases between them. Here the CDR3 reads CASSLGGALDTQYF. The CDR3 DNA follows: TGTGCCAGCAGCTTAGGGGGGGCGTTGGATACGCAGTATTTT.

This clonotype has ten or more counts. CDR3 sequence reads: CAIGDRGTDSNQPQHF. CDR3 nucleotide sequence: TGTGCCATCGGGGACCGCGGGACAGATAGCAATCAGCCCCAGCATTTT. V gene TRBV10-3 combines with J gene TRBJ1-5, with 7 bases lining up with TRBD1. Losses at the gene ends were 8 bases for V and 0 bases for J; bases not matched to a gene: 10. CDR3 length: 16 residues. CDR1 is ENHRY and CDR2 is SYGVKD in the germline V gene.

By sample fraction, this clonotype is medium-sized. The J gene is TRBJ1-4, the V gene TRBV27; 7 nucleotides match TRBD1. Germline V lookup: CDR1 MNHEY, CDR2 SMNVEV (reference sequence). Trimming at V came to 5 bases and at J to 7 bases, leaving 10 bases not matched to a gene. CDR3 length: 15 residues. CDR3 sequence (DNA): TGTGCCAGCAGTCCCTTGCAGGGGGAGGCTGAAAAACTGTTTTTT. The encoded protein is CASSPLQGEAEKLFF.